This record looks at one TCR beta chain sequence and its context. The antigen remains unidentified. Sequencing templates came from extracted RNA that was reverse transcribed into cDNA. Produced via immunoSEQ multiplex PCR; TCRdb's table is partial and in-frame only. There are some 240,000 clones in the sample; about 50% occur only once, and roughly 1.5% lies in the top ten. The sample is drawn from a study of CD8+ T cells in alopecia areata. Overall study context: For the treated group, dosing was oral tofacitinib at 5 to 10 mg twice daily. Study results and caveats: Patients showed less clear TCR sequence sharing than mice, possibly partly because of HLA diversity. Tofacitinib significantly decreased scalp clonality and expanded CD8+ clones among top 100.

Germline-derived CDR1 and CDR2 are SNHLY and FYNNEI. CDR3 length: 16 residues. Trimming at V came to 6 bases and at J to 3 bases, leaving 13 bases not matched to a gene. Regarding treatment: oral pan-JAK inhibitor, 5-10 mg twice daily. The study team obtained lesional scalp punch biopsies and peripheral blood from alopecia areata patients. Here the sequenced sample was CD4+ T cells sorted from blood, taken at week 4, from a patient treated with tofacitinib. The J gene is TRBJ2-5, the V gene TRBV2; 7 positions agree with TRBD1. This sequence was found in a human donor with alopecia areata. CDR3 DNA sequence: TGTGCCAGCAGATACGGGACAGCGAGTATGGAAGAGACCCAGTACTTC. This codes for CASRYGTASMEETQYF.